The 16 T cell receptor beta chains reported below all come from one sample, sequenced in a study of early T cells in non-severe SARS-CoV-2 infection. TCRdb reprocessed the 5' RACE reads with MiXCR, giving one entry per CDR3 protein. The sample comprises around 76,000 distinct CDR3 sequences, around 11% of which are singletons, and about 4.5% rests with the top ten. Sequencing was done on a sample of whole blood. These receptors were collected from an adult who was a healthcare worker with PCR-confirmed SARS-CoV-2 infection or an uninfected control (not recorded which).

This clonotype showed up many times. The chain carries TRBV5-1 and TRBJ2-2; maybe TRBD1 (5 bases). The CDR3 sequence is 16 residues long. Germline loops: CDR1 SGHRS, CDR2 YFSETQ. Trimming left V 2 bases short and J 1 base short, with 12 bases between. This CDR3 is CASSFWQGENTGELFF. The CDR3 nucleotides are TGCGCCAGCAGCTTTTGGCAGGGTGAGAACACCGGGGAGCTGTTTTTT.

The V call is TRBV5-1, the J call TRBJ1-2; TRBD1 matches at 10 bases. This CDR3 region has 15 residues. The V gene end was trimmed by 4 bases and the J gene end by 4 bases; junction bases not matched to a gene: 7. CDR1 and CDR2 from the germline V gene are SGHRS and YFSETQ. CDR3 sequence (DNA): TGCGCCAGCAGCCCGCGGGACAGGGGAATCTATGGCTACACCTTC. This sequence encodes CASSPRDRGIYGYTF.

In the case of this clonotype: A read error is possible here, since a much larger clone lies one base away. This chain joins TRBV27 and TRBJ1-1; D remains unclear. Per germline, CDR1 MNHEY and CDR2 SMNVEV (reference sequence). CDR3 size: 15 residues. CDR3 residues: CASKSERRANTKAFF. In nucleotides, the CDR3 is TGTGCCAGCAAATCCGAACGGAGGGCCAACACTAAAGCTTTCTTT.

This clonotype was counted a few times. The CDR3 loop is CASNFRDITDTQYF. The CDR3 nucleotides are TGTGCCAGCAACTTTAGGGACATCACAGATACGCAGTATTTT. This chain joins TRBV7-6 and TRBJ2-3; a possible D gene is TRBD1 (6 bases). The CDR3 loop spans 14 amino acids. Between the trimmed V and J ends, which lost 7 bases and 2 bases, there was a span of 13 bases. CDR1 SGHVS and CDR2 FNYEAQ come from the germline V gene.

This clonotype was detected a few times. The chain uses TRBV7-9 and TRBJ2-7; 12 bases match TRBD1. Per germline, CDR1 SEHNR and CDR2 FQNEAQ (reference sequence). V dropped 1 base and J dropped 6; count of bases not matched to a gene: 7. The CDR3 runs 16 residues. The CDR3 DNA reads as TGTGCCAGCAGCTTAGTGGGGGACAGGGGGCGCTTCGAGCAGTACTTC. Translating gives CASSLVGDRGRFEQYF.

In its sample, this clonotype was seen many times. This chain connects TRBV10-1 to TRBJ2-1; either TRBD1 or TRBD2 may supply D (5 bases each). Germline V gives CDR1 WNHNN, CDR2 SYGVQD (reference sequence). V lost 4 bases and J lost 2, with 12 bases in between. There are 15 residues in the CDR3. CDR3 in amino acids: CASSAPRGAYNEQFF. The CDR3 DNA is TGCGCCAGCAGTGCCCCCCGGGGCGCCTACAATGAGCAGTTCTTC.

On this clonotype itself: This may arise from a read error, as a much more abundant clone is one base away. V usage is TRBV7-6 and J usage is TRBJ2-3, with no clear D. With 2 bases removed from V and 4 bases from J, the gap between germline ends came to 10 bases. CDR3 length equals 14 residues. CDR1 is SGHVS, CDR2 FNYEAQ, per germline. CDR3 DNA sequence: TGTGCCAGCAGCTTAAGGGATTTCGCAGATACGCAGTATTTT. Its translation: CASSLRDFADTQYF.

Here the CDR3 reads CSARATTYGYTF. The CDR3 nucleotides are TGCAGTGCTAGGGCGACAACTTATGGCTACACCTTC. This chain uses TRBV20-1 with TRBJ1-2; D is unclear. Germline loops: CDR1 DFQATT, CDR2 SNEGSKA (reference sequence). Between the trimmed V and J ends, which lost 3 bases and 5 bases, there was a span of 10 bases. This CDR3 has 12 amino acids.

This clonotype was detected ten times or more. This rearrangement joins TRBV6-2 or TRBV6-3 to TRBJ2-7, with a weak D call TRBD1 (6 bases). Germline V lookup: CDR1 MNHEY, CDR2 SVGEGT. V was clipped by 5 bases and J by 3 bases, with 11 bases between them. The CDR3 has 13 amino acids. DNA for the CDR3: TGTGCCAGCAGTCGGACAGAGGTCTACGAGCAGTACTTC. Protein: CASSRTEVYEQYF.

A few counts support this clonotype. The chain has TRBV7-8 and TRBJ1-3, with a possible D match to TRBD1 (6 bases). V dropped 4 bases and J dropped 0 bases, with 10 bases sitting between them. This CDR3 is built from 15 residues. Germline-derived CDR1 and CDR2 are SGHVS and FQNEAQ. CDR3 region: CASSSGQNSGNTIYF. The CDR3 DNA reads as TGTGCCAGCAGCTCCGGACAGAACTCTGGAAACACCATATATTTT.

This clonotype appeared many times. The V and J genes are TRBV14 and TRBJ2-3; D not certain. With 6 bases removed from V and 0 bases from J, the gap between germline ends came to 4 bases. The length of the CDR3 is 12 residues. Germline V gene data show CDR1 as SGHDN and CDR2 as FVKESK. This CDR3 is CASRRSTDTQYF. CDR3 DNA sequence: TGTGCCAGCAGACGTAGCACAGATACGCAGTATTTT.

The CDR3 DNA follows: TGTGCCAGCAGTCAGCTGGGATATGGCTACACCTTC. Its translation: CASSQLGYGYTF. The chain carries TRBV7-9 and TRBJ1-2; D gene unclear. The V gene's germline CDR1 is SEHNR and CDR2 FQNEAQ (reference sequence). Trimming took off 6 bases at V and 5 bases at J, with 10 bases between the two ends. The CDR3 has 12 amino acids.

The chain couples TRBV27 to TRBJ2-5; TRBD2 matches 8 bases. This CDR3 has 12 amino acids. The J segment lost 4 bases and the V segment lost 10 bases, leaving 5 bases of the junction unmatched. Germline lookup yields CDR1 MNHEY and CDR2 SMNVEV (reference sequence). Written as DNA, the CDR3 is TGTGCCACAAGCGGGGGAAGAGAGACCCAGTACTTC. It codes for CATSGGRETQYF.

The chain carries TRBV20-1 and TRBJ2-7, with D perhaps TRBD2 (6 bases). V was shortened by 6 bases and J by 4 bases, with 16 bases between the two germline ends. This CDR3 has 13 amino acids. Germline CDR1 is DFQATT and CDR2 is SNEGSKA (reference sequence). CDR3 sequence: CSAWSGGGYEQYF. The CDR3 coding sequence is TGCAGTGCGTGGTCCGGGGGAGGTTACGAGCAGTACTTC.

This chain connects TRBV5-1 to TRBJ2-7, with TRBD2 as a possible D gene (6 bases). The V and J ends lost 4 bases and 9 bases respectively, with 11 bases between them. The CDR3 extends over 11 amino acids. Germline V lookup: CDR1 SGHRS, CDR2 YFSETQ. The CDR3 coding sequence is TGCGCCAGCAGCCCGCCGCGGGGGCAGTACTTC. Translating gives CASSPPRGQYF. Based on the CDR3 plus reference TRBV5-1 and TRBJ2-7, the full variable domain is KAGVTQTPRYLIKTRGQQVTLSCSPISGHRSVSWYQQTPGQGLQFLFEYFSETQRNKGNFPGRFSGRQFSNSRSEMNVSTLELGDSALYLCASSPPRGQYFGPGTRLTVT.

This clonotype was recorded at least ten times. CDR3: CASSQAGAGTVETQYF. Here the CDR3 DNA reads TGTGCCAGCAGCCAAGCGGGAGCGGGGACGGTGGAGACCCAGTACTTC. The chain recombines TRBV3-1 with TRBJ2-5; 7 bases line up with TRBD2. The CDR3 sequence is 16 residues long. CDR1 and CDR2 (germline): LGHDT, YNNKEL (reference sequence). V lost 1 base and J lost 5; bases outside the gene matches: 10.